A single T cell receptor (beta chain) is shown here with its context. This sample was included in a study of PD-1 blockade in mismatch repair-deficient tumors. The repertoire was sequenced with immunoSEQ multiplex PCR; TCRdb's copy has only in-frame clones and lacks some. The sample has approximately 60,000 clones; 88% are singletons. Germline V lookup: CDR1 MNHNY, CDR2 SVGAGI (reference sequence). The germline V and J ends were trimmed by 4 bases and 5 bases, with 12 bases remaining between them. The CDR3 length is 13 residues. The chain joins TRBV6-6 to TRBJ2-7, with D possibly being TRBD1 (6 bases). Sequencing used peripheral blood, obtained 52 weeks after starting pembrolizumab. The TCR originated in an adult with mismatch repair-deficient cancer. The CDR3 region has the DNA TGTGCCAGCAGTTCACAGGGTTCCCACGAGCAGTACTTC. Protein sequence: CASSSQGSHEQYF.